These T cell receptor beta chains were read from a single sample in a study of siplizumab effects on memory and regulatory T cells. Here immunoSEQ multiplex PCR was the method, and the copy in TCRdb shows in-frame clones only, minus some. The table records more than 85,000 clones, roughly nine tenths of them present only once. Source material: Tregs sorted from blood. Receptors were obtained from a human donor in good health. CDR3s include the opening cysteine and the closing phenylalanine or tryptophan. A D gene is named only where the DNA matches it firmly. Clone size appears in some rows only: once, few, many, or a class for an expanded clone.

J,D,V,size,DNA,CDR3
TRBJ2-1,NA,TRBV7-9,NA,TGTGCCAGCAGCCAAGGGTCAGGGGGGGACAATGAGCAGTTCTTC,CASSQGSGGDNEQFF
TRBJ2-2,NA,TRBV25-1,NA,TGTGCCAGCAGCCTCGGGGGGCGGGACACCGGGGAGCTGTTTTTT,CASSLGGRDTGELFF
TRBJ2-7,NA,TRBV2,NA,TGTGCCAGCATGGGGGCGGGTTCTCTTTACGAGCAGTACTTC,CASMGAGSLYEQYF
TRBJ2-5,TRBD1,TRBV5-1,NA,TGCGCCAGCAGCTTCACAGGGGAAGAGACCCAGTACTTC,CASSFTGEETQYF
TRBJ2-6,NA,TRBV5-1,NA,TGCGCCAGCAGCTTGACTTCCGGCTCTGGGGCCAACGTCCTGACTTTC,CASSLTSGSGANVLTF
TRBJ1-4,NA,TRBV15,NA,TGTGCCACCAGCAGAGCCACTGGTGAAAAACTGTTTTTT,CATSRATGEKLFF
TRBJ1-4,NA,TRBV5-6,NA,TGTGCCAGCAGGGACGGTCCTAATGAAAAACTGTTTTTT,CASRDGPNEKLFF
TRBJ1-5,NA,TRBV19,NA,TGTGCCAGTAGTTTTAGGGACGGAGCTTGGGGCAATCAGCCCCAGCATTTT,CASSFRDGAWGNQPQHF
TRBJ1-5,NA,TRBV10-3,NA,TGTGCCACCTCGACAGGACATAGCAATCAGCCCCAGCATTTT,CATSTGHSNQPQHF
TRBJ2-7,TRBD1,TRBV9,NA,TGTGCCAGCAGCGAGGCGCAGGGGGCAGGCTACGAGCAGTACTTC,CASSEAQGAGYEQYF
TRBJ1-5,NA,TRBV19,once,TGTGCCAGTAGTCGCGCTGTCAATCAGCCCCAGCATTTT,CASSRAVNQPQHF
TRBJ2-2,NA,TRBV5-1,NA,TGCGCCAGCAGAGACAGACCCACCGGAGGGGAGCTGTTTTTT,CASRDRPTGGELFF
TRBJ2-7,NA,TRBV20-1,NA,TGCAGTGCTAGAAGGGACGAGCAGTACTTC,CSARRDEQYF
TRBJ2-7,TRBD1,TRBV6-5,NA,TGTGCCAGCAGTGCCGCCGGGACAGGTAACTACGAGCAGTACTTC,CASSAAGTGNYEQYF
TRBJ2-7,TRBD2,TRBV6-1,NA,TGTGCCAGCAGATATAGCGGGGGATTCTACGAGCAGTACTTC,CASRYSGGFYEQYF
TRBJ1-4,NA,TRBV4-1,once,TGCGCCAGCAGCAACTCGGGACGGCGAAATGAAAAACTGTTTTTT,CASSNSGRRNEKLFF
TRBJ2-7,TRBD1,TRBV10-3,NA,TGTGCCATCACTCAGGGGACAGTGGGGGCGTTCTACGAGCAGTACTTC,CAITQGTVGAFYEQYF
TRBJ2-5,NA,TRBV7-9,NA,TGTGCCAGCAGCTTAGGTCTGGGGCCTTGGACCCAGTACTTC,CASSLGLGPWTQYF
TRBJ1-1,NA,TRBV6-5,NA,TGTGCCAGCAGGAGCGGCAGAGGGAGCACTGAAGCTTTCTTT,CASRSGRGSTEAFF
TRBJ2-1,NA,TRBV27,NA,TGTGCCAGCAGTTTTCAGGTTGGAGCAATATCTGAGCAGTTCTTC,CASSFQVGAISEQFF
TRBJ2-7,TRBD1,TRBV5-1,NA,TGCGCCAGCAGCTGGGACAGCCTCTTTGAGCAGTACTTC,CASSWDSLFEQYF
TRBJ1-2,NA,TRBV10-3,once,TGTGCCATCAGTTCCCAGGCGAACTATGGCTACACCTTC,CAISSQANYGYTF
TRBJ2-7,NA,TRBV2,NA,TGTGCCAGCAGGGGCACGGGGACCGAGCAGTACTTC,CASRGTGTEQYF
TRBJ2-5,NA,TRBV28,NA,TGTGCCAGCAGTGCTACAGGGAGGGGAGAGACCCAGTACTTC,CASSATGRGETQYF
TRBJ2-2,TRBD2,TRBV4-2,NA,TGTGCCAGCAGCCCACTAGCGGGGGTGAACACCGGGGAGCTGTTTTTT,CASSPLAGVNTGELFF
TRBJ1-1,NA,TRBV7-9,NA,TGTGCCAGCAGCTTCGGGCGGGGAATGAACACTGAAGCTTTCTTT,CASSFGRGMNTEAFF
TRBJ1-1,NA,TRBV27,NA,TGTGCCAGCAGTTCTATCCCCAGAATGAACACTGAAGCTTTCTTT,CASSSIPRMNTEAFF
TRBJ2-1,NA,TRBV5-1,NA,TGCGCCAGCAGCGGGCCGGGGAATGAGCAGTTCTTC,CASSGPGNEQFF
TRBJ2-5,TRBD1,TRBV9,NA,TGTGCCAGCAGCCCACCGGGACAGGGGGCACGAGAGACCCAGTACTTC,CASSPPGQGARETQYF
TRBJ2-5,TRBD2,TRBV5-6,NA,TGTGCCAGCAGCTTGCCTAGCGGGGAGACCCAGTACTTC,CASSLPSGETQYF
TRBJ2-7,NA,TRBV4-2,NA,TGTGCCAGCAGCCAAGTAAGGGTTGGGGGCGAGCAGTACTTC,CASSQVRVGGEQYF
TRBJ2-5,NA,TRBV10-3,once,TGTGCCACAAAGACTGATTTTAACTATCAAGAGACCCAGTACTTC,CATKTDFNYQETQYF
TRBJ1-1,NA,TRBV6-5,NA,TGTGCCAGCAGGGGAGGTATCACTGAAGCTTTCTTT,CASRGGITEAFF
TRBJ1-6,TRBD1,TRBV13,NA,TGTGCCAGCAGCCGGGACAGGAGGAATTCACCCCTCCACTTT,CASSRDRRNSPLHF
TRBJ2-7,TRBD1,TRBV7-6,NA,TGTGCCAGCAGCTCCCGACAGGGGAGCCACGAGCAGTACTTC,CASSSRQGSHEQYF
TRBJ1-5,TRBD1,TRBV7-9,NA,TGTGCCAGCAGACCAGGGGGAGGCAATCAGCCCCAGCATTTT,CASRPGGGNQPQHF
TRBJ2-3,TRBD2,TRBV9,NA,TGTGCCAGCAGCCTCTCACTAGCGGGAGCAGTGGATACGCAGTATTTT,CASSLSLAGAVDTQYF
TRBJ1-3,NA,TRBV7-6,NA,TGTGCCAGCAGCTTAGCCATTTCTGGAAACACCATATATTTT,CASSLAISGNTIYF
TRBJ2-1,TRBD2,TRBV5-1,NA,TGCGCCAGCAGGAAAACTAGCGGAGACAATGAGCAGTTCTTC,CASRKTSGDNEQFF
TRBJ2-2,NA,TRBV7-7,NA,TGTGCTAGCAGCCCCACCACCCTGACCGGGGAGCTGTTTTTT,CASSPTTLTGELFF
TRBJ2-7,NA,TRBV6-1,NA,TGTGCCAGCGGTAAGCAGTACTTC,CASGKQYF
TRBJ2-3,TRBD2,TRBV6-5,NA,TGTGCCAGCAGTCGACTAGCGGGGGGGTTAGATACGCAGTATTTT,CASSRLAGGLDTQYF
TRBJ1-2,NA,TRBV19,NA,TGTGCCAGTAGTTTCGACGGAAACTATGGCTACACCTTC,CASSFDGNYGYTF
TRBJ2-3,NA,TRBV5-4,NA,TGTGCCAGCAGCTTAACAGGGTATCTCAGAACAGATACGCAGTATTTT,CASSLTGYLRTDTQYF